Sequencing of this TCR beta chain was carried out in a study of CD8+ T cells in alopecia areata. Whole-study results and caveats: While tofacitinib was given, many expanded lesional clones persisted in scalp and blood.

V shed 8 bases and J shed 6 bases, with 19 bases lying between them. The CDR3 loop spans 14 amino acids. CDR1 and CDR2 from the germline V gene are SEHNR and FQNEAQ (reference sequence). The treatment is: oral pan-JAK inhibitor, 5-10 mg twice daily. Points on this clone: Its antigen is as yet unknown.

Reverse transcribed after extraction, RNA yielded cDNA as the sequencing template. Sequencing was performed with immunoSEQ multiplex PCR; in TCRdb, only in-frame clones are kept and a portion is missing. Here the sample spans around 210,000 clones, around 65% being singletons. The rearrangement links TRBV7-9 to TRBJ1-2; D perhaps matches TRBD1 (5 bases). The material sequenced was CD4+ T cells sorted from blood, taken at week 4, from a patient treated with tofacitinib. This receptor was identified in a human donor with alopecia areata. The CDR3 sequence: CASRVGGAKDGYTF. CDR3 in DNA: TGTGCCAGCCGAGTCGGAGGGGCGAAGGATGGCTACACCTTC. The full variable domain, in which reference TRBV7-9 and TRBJ1-2 provide the parts outside the CDR3, is DTGVSQNPRHKITKRGQNVTFRCDPISEHNRLYWYRQTLGQGPEFLTYFQNEAQLEKSRLLSDRFSAERPKGSFSTLEIQRTEQGDSAMYLCASRVGGAKDGYTFGSGTRLTVV.